This is a list of T cell receptor beta chains from one sample in a study of T cells in Graves' hyperthyroidism and ophthalmopathy. Each CDR3 protein gets one entry after TCRdb re-called the multiplex PCR reads with MiXCR. The sample gives under 350,000 distinct CDR3 sequences, approximately 17% of which show up once; approximately 60% is in the top ten. Sequencing was performed on blood. The receptors shown here come from a woman aged 60-75 years with Graves' ophthalmopathy. The CDR3 runs from the conserved cysteine through the conserved F or W. Each record gives: V gene, D gene, J gene, clone size, CDR3 length, CDR3 protein, CDR3 DNA. D genes are given only for firm matches. Some rows mark clone size as missing; the rest say once, few, many or name a class of expanded clone.

TRBV29-1	TRBD1	TRBJ2-1	.	16	CSVEGVPGQEYNEQFF	TGCAGCGTTGAAGGGGTCCCGGGACAGGAGTACAATGAGCAGTTCTTC
TRBV10-3	.	TRBJ2-2	few	16	CAISESRGSIAGELFF	TGTGCCATCAGTGAGTCGAGGGGGAGTATCGCCGGGGAGCTGTTTTTT
TRBV4-2	TRBD2	TRBJ2-1	few	17	CASSQDGASGSYNEQFF	TGTGCCAGCAGCCAAGATGGAGCTAGCGGTTCCTACAATGAGCAGTTCTTC
TRBV19	TRBD1	TRBJ1-5	few	15	CASLYRDSLNQPQHF	TGTGCCAGCCTCTACCGGGACAGCCTCAATCAGCCCCAGCATTTT
TRBV5-1	.	TRBJ2-1	many	17	CASSLLNRGAGYNEQFF	TGCGCCAGCAGCCTACTAAACAGGGGAGCGGGATACAATGAGCAGTTCTTC
TRBV18	.	TRBJ2-1	many	15	CASSPQRATNNEQFF	TGTGCCAGCTCACCACAGCGGGCAACGAACAATGAGCAGTTCTTC
TRBV11-2	.	TRBJ2-5	many	12	CASSLGAETQYF	TGTGCCAGCAGCTTAGGGGCGGAGACCCAGTACTTC
TRBV4-3	TRBD1	TRBJ1-2	many	17	CASSHRDSGGGLYGYTF	TGCGCCAGCAGCCACCGGGACAGTGGTGGGGGACTCTATGGCTACACCTTC
TRBV4-1	TRBD1	TRBJ2-5	few	15	CASSHQTGVRETQYF	TGCGCCAGCAGCCACCAGACAGGGGTCCGAGAGACCCAGTACTTC
TRBV9	.	TRBJ2-1	once	19	CASSYARDTLPTQYNEQFF	TGTGCCAGCAGCTACGCCCGGGACACGTTACCAACCCAATACAATGAGCAGTTCTTC
TRBV20-1	.	TRBJ2-5	.	17	CSASEFPAGAYQETQYF	TGCAGTGCTAGTGAGTTTCCGGCGGGGGCGTACCAAGAGACCCAGTACTTC
TRBV6-1	TRBD2	TRBJ2-2	few	18	CASSLRTSGGRDTGELFF	TGTGCCAGCAGTCTTCGGACTAGCGGGGGGAGGGACACCGGGGAGCTGTTTTTT
TRBV12-3/TRBV12-4	.	TRBJ1-5	.	14	CASTPAGGNQPQHF	TGTGCCAGCACTCCCGCGGGGGGGAATCAGCCCCAGCATTTT
TRBV6-2/TRBV6-3	TRBD1	TRBJ1-1	few	13	CASRTHDRDEAFF	TGTGCCAGTCGAACCCATGACAGGGATGAAGCTTTCTTT
TRBV18	TRBD1	TRBJ1-4	few	14	CASSPGQGKEKLFF	TGTGCCAGCTCACCAGGACAGGGTAAAGAAAAACTGTTTTTT
TRBV24-1	.	TRBJ2-5	few	15	CATSDFGPGQETQYF	.
TRBV20-1	.	TRBJ2-7	many	13	CSARTGLSYEQYF	TGCAGTGCCCGGACTGGACTGTCCTACGAGCAGTACTTC
TRBV20-1	TRBD1	TRBJ2-7	few	15	CSARDPGQTGYEQYF	TGCAGTGCTAGAGATCCGGGACAGACCGGCTACGAGCAGTACTTC
TRBV28	.	TRBJ2-7	many	16	CASSSPGTRLTYEQYF	TGTGCCAGCAGTTCACCCGGGACACGGCTTACCTACGAGCAGTACTTC
TRBV4-3	.	TRBJ1-1	few	16	CASSQVAGHSNTEAFF	TGCGCCAGCAGCCAAGTAGCGGGACATTCGAACACTGAAGCTTTCTTT